This is a list of T cell receptor beta chains from one sample in a study of blood T cell repertoires in COVID-19. The assay was immunoSEQ multiplex PCR, and TCRdb's table has in-frame clones only and misses some. The sample records 95,000 to 110,000 clones, about four fifths being singletons. Material: peripheral blood. Receptor source: a woman of 80 years or more with active or convalescent COVID-19. Each CDR3 is given with its conserved first and last residue. A D gene is named only where the DNA matches it firmly. Clone size is given for some rows only: seen once, a few or many times, or a class if the clone is expanded.

TRBV5-4	-	TRBJ1-1	-	CASSREGERAEAFF	TGTGCCAGCAGCCGGGAGGGAGAAAGGGCTGAAGCTTTCTTT
TRBV7-2	-	TRBJ1-3	-	CASSRGAGNSGNTIYF	TGTGCCAGCAGCCGCGGGGCCGGCAACTCTGGAAACACCATATATTTT
TRBV28	-	TRBJ1-2	-	CASGNYGYTF	TGTGCCAGCGGCAACTATGGCTACACCTTC
TRBV2	TRBD1	TRBJ1-1	-	CASSPQGRSEAFF	TGTGCCAGCAGTCCACAGGGGAGGTCTGAAGCTTTCTTT
TRBV24-1	-	TRBJ2-1	-	CATSDPRRGGSYNEQFF	TGTGCCACCAGTGACCCTCGAAGGGGCGGCTCCTACAATGAGCAGTTCTTC
TRBV27	TRBD1	TRBJ1-2	-	CASSFGTGEYGYTF	TGTGCCAGCAGTTTCGGGACAGGAGAGTATGGCTACACCTTC
TRBV3-1/TRBV3-2	-	TRBJ2-2	-	CASSQGPGTGELFF	TGTGCCAGCAGCCAAGGCCCGGGAACCGGGGAGCTGTTTTTT
TRBV18	-	TRBJ1-1	-	CASSRREGVGTEAFF	TGTGCCAGCTCTCGTCGGGAGGGGGTGGGCACTGAAGCTTTCTTT
TRBV10-3	-	TRBJ1-2	-	CAISEGELYGYTF	TGTGCCATCAGTGAGGGGGAGCTCTATGGCTACACCTTC
TRBV27	-	TRBJ1-1	-	CASSLFGSGTEAFF	TGTGCCAGCAGTTTATTCGGTTCGGGCACTGAAGCTTTCTTT
TRBV28	-	TRBJ2-5	-	CASSFQGRGQETQYF	TGTGCCAGCAGTTTTCAAGGAAGGGGCCAAGAGACCCAGTACTTC
TRBV5-1	TRBD1	TRBJ1-3	-	CASSSRTGGSGNTIYF	TGCGCCAGCAGCTCCCGGACAGGGGGCTCTGGAAACACCATATATTTT
TRBV6-8	TRBD2	TRBJ2-1	-	CASSSGTSGRSFGEQFF	TGTGCCAGCAGCTCCGGGACTAGCGGGAGAAGTTTCGGTGAGCAGTTCTTC
TRBV6-1	TRBD1	TRBJ1-1	-	CASSGTTGLRNTEAFF	TGTGCCAGCAGTGGGACGACAGGGTTGCGGAACACTGAAGCTTTCTTT
TRBV9	-	TRBJ1-1	-	CASSVEREGTEAFF	TGTGCCAGCAGCGTAGAGAGGGAGGGCACTGAAGCTTTCTTT
TRBV28	-	TRBJ1-1	-	CASSRTDNTEAFF	TGTGCCAGCAGCAGGACAGATAACACTGAAGCTTTCTTT
TRBV29-1	-	TRBJ1-5	once	CSVMDHGGSQPQHF	TGCAGCGTGATGGACCACGGGGGTAGTCAGCCCCAGCATTTT
TRBV6-5	-	TRBJ1-1	-	CASSYGRGDTEAFF	TGTGCCAGCAGTTACGGGAGGGGTGACACTGAAGCTTTCTTT
TRBV9	-	TRBJ1-1	-	CASSAYRASNTEAFF	TGTGCCAGCAGCGCCTACAGGGCCTCGAACACTGAAGCTTTCTTT
TRBV11-2	TRBD1	TRBJ1-6	-	CASSLIPGTVGVSPLHF	TGTGCCAGCAGCTTAATCCCCGGGACAGTGGGGGTTTCACCCCTCCACTTT
TRBV6-1	-	TRBJ1-5	-	CASSDRQRYLLSNQPQHF	TGTGCCAGCAGTGACCGTCAGCGCTACCTATTAAGCAATCAGCCCCAGCATTTT
TRBV18	TRBD1	TRBJ1-6	few	CASSPDGRGYNSPLHF	TGTGCCAGCTCACCGGATGGCAGGGGGTATAATTCACCCCTCCACTTT
TRBV3-1/TRBV3-2	-	TRBJ1-4	-	CASSQQGTSNEKLFF	TGTGCCAGCAGCCAACAGGGTACATCTAATGAAAAACTGTTTTTT
TRBV5-4	TRBD2	TRBJ2-7	few	CASSPLGGSSSYEQYF	TGTGCCAGCAGCCCGTTAGGCGGGAGCAGCTCCTACGAGCAGTACTTC
TRBV2	TRBD1	TRBJ1-1	-	CASRRQGPNTEAFF	TGTGCCAGCAGAAGACAGGGACCGAACACTGAAGCTTTCTTT
TRBV3-1/TRBV3-2	TRBD1	TRBJ2-2	once	CASSHRGQGPGELFF	TGTGCCAGCAGCCACCGCGGACAGGGGCCCGGGGAGCTGTTTTTT
TRBV9	-	TRBJ1-1	-	CASSVATAWGQNTEAFF	TGTGCCAGCAGTGTAGCTACGGCGTGGGGGCAGAACACTGAAGCTTTCTTT
TRBV7-2	TRBD1	TRBJ2-6	-	CASSPKTGESSGANVLTF	TGTGCCAGCAGCCCAAAGACAGGGGAGAGCTCTGGGGCCAACGTCCTGACTTTC
TRBV28	TRBD2	TRBJ2-5	-	CASSSAGAGGETQYF	TGTGCCAGCAGTTCAGCGGGAGCGGGGGGGGAGACCCAGTACTTC
TRBV28	-	TRBJ1-1	-	CASSLQGVGEAFF	TGTGCCAGCAGTTTACAAGGGGTGGGTGAAGCTTTCTTT
TRBV19	TRBD1	TRBJ2-6	-	CASSIETGGKRANVLTF	TGTGCCAGTAGTATAGAAACAGGGGGCAAGAGGGCCAACGTCCTGACTTTC
TRBV18	-	TRBJ1-1	few	CASSSSQNTEAFF	TGTGCCAGCTCAAGCTCTCAGAACACTGAAGCTTTCTTT
TRBV24-1	TRBD2	TRBJ2-3	-	CATSDLGAGVSDTQYF	TGTGCCACCAGTGATTTGGGAGCGGGAGTGTCAGATACGCAGTATTTT